The source of this T cell receptor (beta chain) is a study of blood T cell repertoires in COVID-19. V shed 5 bases, J shed 0 bases, and the junction held 10 bases outside the gene matches. There are 17 residues in the CDR3. Germline CDR1 reads SEHNR; CDR2 reads FQNEAQ (reference sequence). Assay used: immunoSEQ multiplex PCR; TCRdb lists only in-frame clones, some missing. The profile covers approximately 75,000 clones, with roughly 80% appearing a single time and about 20% taken by the ten largest. This clone was recorded only once. V and J are TRBV7-9 and TRBJ1-1, with 9 nucleotides matching TRBD1. The sequencing input was peripheral blood. The sequence derives from a woman aged 80 or older with acute or convalescent COVID-19. The CDR3 is CASSPTGQGLLNTEAFF. The CDR3, as DNA: TGTGCCAGCAGCCCCACGGGACAGGGCCTCTTGAACACTGAAGCTTTCTTT.